This TCR beta chain stems from a study of regulatory T cells in long-lasting Graves disease. Study-wide points: Newly diagnosed patients shared approximately 1,000 public clonotypes; persistent patients shared some 2,700.

The time point was: newly diagnosed GD, antithyroid drugs for less than 3 months. The authors made the TCR library using RNA they extracted from PBMCs. Peripheral blood, about 10 milliliters of it, was drawn into EDTA tubes. The CDR3 runs 12 residues. The V gene lost 5 bases and the J gene lost 5 bases, with 9 bases spanning the gap. Germline assignment: CDR1 SGHAT and CDR2 FQNNGV. There are many counts of this clonotype. Its antigen is currently unknown. Arm-PCR with iRepertoire HTBI primers amplified the CDR3 regions for these TCR beta libraries. One entry per CDR3 protein, called by TCRdb with MiXCR from the multiplex PCR reads. The sample consists of over 400,000 distinct CDR3 sequences, 14% of them appearing once. This same sample was also taken into another study, of T cells in Graves' hyperthyroidism and ophthalmopathy. From that second work: Clinical symptoms, serum thyroxine and TRAb, thyroid ultrasound and orbital computed tomography together formed the diagnostic basis.

The sample in question was peripheral blood mononuclear cells (PBMCs), obtained at new diagnosis, from a patient treated with antithyroid drugs. The receptor comes from a woman aged 45-65 years with Graves disease. The gene calls are TRBV11-2 and TRBJ1-2; the D is unclear. The CDR3 loop is CASSQTDYGYTF. Here the CDR3 DNA reads TGTGCCAGCAGCCAGACTGATTATGGCTACACCTTC.